This T cell receptor beta chain is drawn from a study of early T cells in non-severe SARS-CoV-2 infection (dated by TCRdb to the early 2020s). Describing the broader study: Because TCR sequencing relied on bulk RNA taken from unsorted whole blood, pairing of alpha and beta chains was not possible. Paper-wide results and their limitations: VDJdb matching was skewed toward anti-spike CD8 responses and likely underestimated virus-specific expansions by missing private and CD4 specificities.

The library relied on 5' RACE. The listed sequencing device is NextSeq 500. To correct for sequencing error and PCR bias, the TCR library protocol tagged individual cDNA molecules with unique molecular identifiers. Both TCR alpha and beta chains were sequenced, and tight co-correlation was observed between alpha and beta sequence abundances in each sample. Concerning the study's data processing: V gene, J gene and CDR3 annotation of TCR sequences was performed with Decombinator V4. Expanded TCRs were defined as changing significantly between any two time points under a Poisson model with p below 0.0001. TCR abundances were normalised to the total number of TCRs sequenced in each sample and reported as counts per million. TRAV1-2 paired with TRAJ12, TRAJ20 or TRAJ33 defined MAIT TCRs, while TRAV10 paired with TRAJ18 defined iNKT TCRs. VDJdb, accessed 1 November 2021, was searched for CMV, EBV and SARS-CoV-2 annotated TCRs, with TCRs annotated for multiple antigens excluded. The public reads were reprocessed in TCRdb via fastp at Q25 and MiXCR, keeping in-frame beta chains. Rows are unified per CDR3 protein, each entry keeping the most common DNA and genes. Clone size and V and J calls follow TCRdb, not the original study. Across this sample there are tens of thousands of distinct CDR3 sequences, with 5% to 6.5% seen only once. The ten biggest clones cover around 7% of the sample.

This was a case-control study nested in a cohort of healthcare workers in London, UK, who had nasopharyngeal swab PCR tests and blood samples taken every week. Healthcare workers were recruited between 23 and 31 March 2020, during the week of the UK lockdown, and were followed weekly for up to about 16 weeks. This clonotype came up many times. Its antigen is currently not known. The sample holds no much larger clone one base away, and base qualities are not on file. The CDR3 starts with the cysteine, ends with the phenylalanine, and has 13 residues. The DNA shown is the 39-base CDR3, in frame from base 1. V and J lose 1 base and 3 bases, and a span of 4 bases separates them. From a lookup of the germline V gene, CDR1 and CDR2 are SGHTA and FQGNSA.

The chain uses TRBV7-2 and TRBJ2-1, with the D gene not confidently named. This receptor was obtained from an adult who was a healthcare worker with PCR-confirmed SARS-CoV-2 infection or an uninfected control (not recorded which). Sequenced input: whole blood. The DNA reads TGTGCCAGCAGCTTAGAAAACTACAATGAGCAGTTCTTC. It encodes CASSLENYNEQFF.